This T cell receptor beta chain was retrieved from a study of type 1 regulatory T cells. MiXCR, applied by TCRdb to the reads, yields one record per CDR3 protein. The data show about 62,000 distinct CDR3 sequences, 55% to 65% seen once. Regarding this clonotype: Its antigen is unidentified.

With 4 bases removed from V and 5 bases from J, the gap between germline ends came to 15 bases. CDR3 length: 14 residues. CDR1 and CDR2 (germline): SGHRS, YFSETQ. The receptor was isolated from a human donor in good health. The V call is TRBV5-1, the J call TRBJ2-5; a weak D match, TRBD2 (5 bases). Sequencing was performed on cultured non-Tr1 T cells, either the whole culture or a sorted T cell fraction (not recorded which). Written as DNA, the CDR3 is TGCGCCAGCAGCAGCGGCAGTGTTGGGGAGACCCAGTACTTC. This sequence encodes CASSSGSVGETQYF.